This T cell receptor beta chain was profiled in a study of identifying expanded T cells in peripheral blood. J gave up 8 bases and V 0 bases, and 2 bases lay outside the gene matches. This CDR3 contains 14 residues. Germline V gene sequence: CDR1 SGHTS, CDR2 YDEGEE. Profiling relied on immunoSEQ multiplex PCR, and the TCRdb table lists in-frame clones only, not all of them. Here the sample spans some 95,000 clones, around 85% being singletons. The receptor's source is a person between 18 and 70 years old in good health. The specimen was blood. The rearrangement links TRBV5-8 to TRBJ2-1; 10 bases agree with TRBD1. The CDR3, as DNA: TGTGCCAGCAGCTTGGCCGGGACAGGGGATGAGCAGTTCTTC. This gives the protein CASSLAGTGDEQFF.